A selection of T cell receptor beta chains follows, all from one sample in a study of cytomegalovirus exposure and HLA in healthy donors. The method was immunoSEQ multiplex PCR; TCRdb's version includes in-frame clones alone and lacks a portion of them. The data show 140,000 to 150,000 clones, with approximately 80% seen just once and approximately 9.7% held by the top ten. The sequencing sample was made of PBMCs. The receptor set was obtained from a woman aged 55-75 years in good health and CMV-seropositive. Both conserved end residues are trimmed from each CDR3.

v_gene	j_gene	CDR3aa
TRBV28	TRBJ1-5	ASSLWFFDSGSVQPQH
TRBV25-1	TRBJ1-5	ASSEAGGSNQPQH
TRBV10-3	TRBJ2-7	AISESAVIYEQY
TRBV30	TRBJ1-1	AWSYPLDSRDVWNTEAF
TRBV21-1	TRBJ2-2	ASSKEVAGDHGELF
TRBV7-2	NA	ASSLVGGQGAYEQY
TRBV19	TRBJ2-7	ASSTGVEYWQY
TRBV6-6	TRBJ2-1	ASYEANSYNEQF
TRBV6-6	TRBJ1-5	ASRPGQGAHQPQH
TRBV6-5	TRBJ1-2	ASSYSKQAAYGYT
TRBV5-6	TRBJ2-3	ASSLVRSDTRY
TRBV7-2	TRBJ2-5	ASSLAASGLQETQY
TRBV7-8	TRBJ2-3	ASSPLAVSTDTQY
TRBV5-8	TRBJ2-7	ASSLRGASYEQY
TRBV4-2	TRBJ2-5	ASSSTSGRRETQY
TRBV29-1	TRBJ2-5	SAIPGSRATQY
TRBV7-2	TRBJ1-2	ASSLLAGGGVGYT
TRBV9	TRBJ2-1	ASSDGGSSYNEQF
TRBV19	TRBJ2-7	ASSIGGIGEQY
TRBV18	TRBJ1-1	ASSPIRGGTEAF
TRBV10-3	TRBJ2-7	ATNTQGATYEQY
TRBV5-1	TRBJ1-1	ASSLESGWNTEAF
TRBV5-4	TRBJ2-2	ASSLGPLGVTGELF
TRBV5-4	TRBJ1-6	ASSNQGGVNSPLH
TRBV27	TRBJ1-6	ASTLGQGDGSPLH
TRBV2	TRBJ2-1	ASTRAEGDEQF
TRBV28	TRBJ2-1	ASSIKGALVVEQF
TRBV6-5	TRBJ2-7	ASSRLAGSYEQY
TRBV30	TRBJ2-7	AWSGDRGRGYEQY
TRBV28	TRBJ1-2	ASSLTGSGYT
TRBV6-4	TRBJ2-7	ASSDSGTGEGEQY
TRBV15	TRBJ2-1	ATSKLAGLNEQF
TRBV19	TRBJ2-7	AAAGRGDSEQY
TRBV7-6	TRBJ2-1	ASSSLLGYSYNEQF
TRBV10-3	TRBJ2-1	AISFRLAGGNNEQF
TRBV10-3	TRBJ1-2	AISQRGDRGRIGYGYT
TRBV5-5	TRBJ1-1	ASSSSTGNTEAF
TRBV2	TRBJ2-3	ASSVTAGTQY
TRBV4-2	TRBJ1-2	ASSQGLYGYT
TRBV10-2	TRBJ2-7	ASSDGNKDEQY
TRBV10-3	TRBJ2-2	ATLRAPSGPGELF
TRBV4-2	TRBJ2-7	ASSSRTGVDEQY
TRBV19	TRBJ2-2	ASSSLAVTGELF
TRBV7-2	TRBJ2-7	ASSLDGRAYEQY
TRBV15	TRBJ2-1	ATSLTPPSGRALSYNEQF
TRBV5-1	TRBJ2-2	ASSFTPTGKNTGELF
TRBV6-1	TRBJ2-7	ASSGNRGYEQY
TRBV15	TRBJ2-1	ATRLSSYNEQF